Following are 21 T cell receptor beta chains from one sample sequenced in a study of blood T cell repertoires in COVID-19. TCRdb's table, derived via immunoSEQ multiplex PCR, lists solely in-frame clones and lacks some. The sample holds over 85,000 clones, 84% seen once. The sequencing input was peripheral blood. The receptors derive from a man aged 60 to 69 with acute or convalescent COVID-19.

The rearrangement joins TRBV2 to TRBJ2-1; 8 bases fit TRBD1. The CDR3 loop spans 15 amino acids. J gave up 1 base and V 4 bases, and 3 bases lay outside the gene matches. Germline-derived CDR1 and CDR2 are SNHLY and FYNNEI. CDR3 amino acids: CASSGNRGSYNEQFF. The CDR3 DNA follows: TGTGCCAGCAGTGGGAACAGGGGGTCCTACAATGAGCAGTTCTTC.

In its sample, this clone was seen once. The rearrangement joins TRBV5-4 to TRBJ2-1; 8 positions match TRBD2. The V gene's germline CDR1 is SGHNT and CDR2 YYREEE (reference sequence). The CDR3 has 15 residues. V trimming: 2 bases; J trimming: 8 bases; junction bases outside the gene matches: 9. CDR3 in amino acids: CASSFVTGGPDEQFF. CDR3 sequence (DNA): TGTGCCAGCAGCTTTGTAACGGGGGGGCCTGATGAGCAGTTCTTC.

The genes are TRBV4-1 and TRBJ2-3; 12 bases fit TRBD2. Trimming cost V 6 bases and J 6 bases; bases outside gene matches: 10. The CDR3 has 16 residues. Germline CDR1 and CDR2: MGHRA and YSYEKL. The CDR3 here is CASSLASGGALDTQYF. DNA for the CDR3: TGCGCCAGCAGTTTAGCTAGCGGGGGGGCCCTGGATACGCAGTATTTT.

The chain is built from TRBV4-1 and TRBJ1-3; D gene ambiguous. CDR1 MGHRA and CDR2 YSYEKL come from the germline V gene. The V and J ends lost 0 bases and 0 bases respectively, with 9 bases between them. This CDR3 contains 16 residues. Written as DNA, the CDR3 is TGCGCCAGCAGCCAAGATCGGTACGGCTCTGGAAACACCATATATTTT. This gives the protein CASSQDRYGSGNTIYF.

This clone was found once. The chain carries TRBV9 and TRBJ1-1; D unresolved. The CDR3 covers 13 residues. Germline CDR1 is SGDLS and CDR2 is YYNGEE. The ends were cut back, 4 bases at V and 1 base at J, with 8 bases in the middle. The CDR3 DNA reads as TGTGCCAGCAGCCAGGCGCGGAACACTGAAGCTTTCTTT. Protein sequence: CASSQARNTEAFF. Supplemented by reference TRBV9 and TRBJ1-1, the full variable domain reads DSGVTQTPKHLITATGQRVTLRCSPRSGDLSVYWYQQSLDQGLQFLIQYYNGEERAKGNILERFSAQQFPDLHSELNLSSLELGDSALYFCASSQARNTEAFFGQGTRLTVV.

The chain has TRBV3-1 (or the pseudogene TRBV3-2) and TRBJ2-1; D may be TRBD1 (5 bases). V lost 1 base, J lost 3 bases, and 7 bases lay in between. The length of the CDR3 is 14 residues. Germline V gives CDR1 LGHDT, CDR2 YNNKEL (reference sequence). The CDR3 protein is CASSQAGFYNEQFF. CDR3 DNA: TGTGCCAGCAGCCAAGCAGGGTTCTACAATGAGCAGTTCTTC.

J is TRBJ2-1 and V is TRBV5-1, with D possibly TRBD2 on 6 matching bases. CDR3 size: 15 residues. V dropped 0 bases and J dropped 8 bases, with 15 bases sitting between them. Germline V lookup: CDR1 SGHRS, CDR2 YFSETQ. CDR3 loop: CASSLGRVGGDEQFF. DNA for the CDR3: TGCGCCAGCAGCTTGGGTAGGGTGGGGGGTGATGAGCAGTTCTTC. The full variable domain, completed using reference TRBV5-1 and TRBJ2-1, is KAGVTQTPRYLIKTRGQQVTLSCSPISGHRSVSWYQQTPGQGLQFLFEYFSETQRNKGNFPGRFSGRQFSNSRSEMNVSTLELGDSALYLCASSLGRVGGDEQFFGPGTRLTVL.

The V call is TRBV28, the J call TRBJ1-2, with TRBD1 matching 7 bases. V lost 6 bases, J lost 7 bases, and 5 bases stayed unmatched. This CDR3 comprises 12 residues. Germline assignment: CDR1 MDHEN and CDR2 SYDVKM. This chain's CDR3 is CASRRQGGGYTF. The CDR3 DNA follows: TGTGCCAGCAGACGACAGGGAGGTGGCTACACCTTC.

The chain has TRBV7-2 and TRBJ2-3; the D gene is possibly TRBD1 (5 bases). The germline V and J ends were trimmed by 6 bases and 5 bases, with 6 bases remaining between them. This CDR3 comprises 11 residues. Germline values: CDR1 SGHTA, CDR2 FQGNSA. The CDR3 loop is CASSRGDTQYF. The CDR3 nucleotides read TGTGCCAGCAGTAGGGGAGATACGCAGTATTTT. Based on the CDR3 plus reference TRBV7-2 and TRBJ2-3, the full variable domain is GAGVSQSPSNKVTEKGKDVELRCDPISGHTALYWYRQSLGQGLEFLIYFQGNSAPDKSGLPSDRFSAERTGGSVSTLTIQRTQQEDSAVYLCASSRGDTQYFGPGTRLTVL.

The V gene is TRBV6-5, the J gene TRBJ1-5; TRBD1 might be the D (5 bases). The V end was cut by 0 bases, the J end by 3 bases, with 9 bases between. CDR1 MNHEY and CDR2 SVGAGI come from the germline V gene. The CDR3 covers 15 residues. The chain's CDR3 is CASSYSSRANQPQHF. In DNA form, the CDR3 reads TGTGCCAGCAGTTACTCGTCCAGGGCCAATCAGCCCCAGCATTTT.

V gene TRBV27 combines with J gene TRBJ2-1; TRBD1 matches 7 bases. Trimming cost V 5 bases and J 10 bases; bases outside gene matches: 8. This CDR3 comprises 13 residues. Germline V gene lookup returns CDR1 MNHEY and CDR2 SMNVEV (reference sequence). The CDR3 DNA is TGTGCCAGCAGTATGACAGGGTTTTGGGAGCAGTTCTTC. Translating it yields CASSMTGFWEQFF.

The V and J genes are TRBV2 and TRBJ2-7; 8 bases are shared with TRBD2. Germline trimming cut 6 bases from V and 1 base from J; bases unmatched to any gene: 11. Germline values: CDR1 SNHLY, CDR2 FYNNEI. This CDR3 has 16 amino acids. CDR3 sequence reads: CASRAGGAERSYEQYV. The CDR3, as DNA: TGTGCCAGCAGGGCCGGGGGGGCGGAGCGGTCCTACGAGCAGTACGTC.

This chain joins TRBV3-1 (or the pseudogene TRBV3-2) and TRBJ2-3; 9 bases agree with TRBD2. V was clipped by 5 bases and J by 0 bases; unmatched bases: 27. Germline V gives CDR1 LGHDT, CDR2 YNNKEL (reference sequence). The CDR3 loop spans 23 amino acids. This chain's CDR3 is CASSYGGDPHTQRGVASTDTQYF. Here the CDR3 DNA reads TGTGCCAGCAGCTATGGGGGGGACCCCCACACCCAGCGGGGGGTCGCTAGCACAGATACGCAGTATTTT.

This rearrangement joins TRBV29-1 to TRBJ2-3; no firm D call. Germline V gene sequence: CDR1 SQVTM, CDR2 ANQGSEA. There are 12 residues in the CDR3. V lost 5 bases and J lost 8, with 14 bases in between. CDR3 sequence (DNA): TGCAGCGTTTACATACAGTTTGGTACGCAGTATTTT. Protein product: CSVYIQFGTQYF.

This rearrangement joins TRBV4-2 to TRBJ1-4; the D gene is possibly TRBD1 (5 bases). The V end was cut by 4 bases, the J end by 7 bases, with 13 bases between. The length of the CDR3 is 14 residues. Looked up from germline, CDR1 is LGHNA and CDR2 is YNFKEQ. The CDR3 region has the DNA TGTGCCAGCAGCCCCCCCAGGGTGGTTGAAAAACTGTTTTTT. It specifies CASSPPRVVEKLFF.

The gene calls are TRBV5-1 and TRBJ1-5; the match to TRBD1 covers 9 bases. The ends lost 4 bases at V and 5 bases at J; junction bases unmatched: 10. This CDR3 is built from 16 residues. Germline V gene data show CDR1 as SGHRS and CDR2 as YFSETQ. DNA for the CDR3: TGCGCCAGCAGCCCGGGACACACAGGGGGCCATCAGCCCCAGCATTTT. Its translation is CASSPGHTGGHQPQHF.

This rearrangement joins TRBV12-3 or TRBV12-4 to TRBJ2-1; the D gene is possibly TRBD1 (6 bases). The CDR3 contains 13 residues. Trimming took off 6 bases at V and 4 bases at J, with 10 bases between the two ends. CDR3 bases: TGTGCCAGCAGGCCGGGACAATACAATGAGCAGTTCTTC. Amino acids: CASRPGQYNEQFF.

Note on this clone: The junction does not match germline at one end; this may be a read error. The chain couples TRBV28 to TRBJ1-5; no clear D. The CDR3 consists of 9 residues. Germline V gene lookup returns CDR1 MDHEN and CDR2 SYDVKM. The CDR3 region is CASSSPRSF. The DNA of the CDR3 is TGTGCCAGCAGTTCCCCGAGAAGTTTT.

The chain combines TRBV7-2 with TRBJ1-1, with D perhaps TRBD1 (5 bases). CDR3 length: 16 amino acids. The V gene's germline CDR1 is SGHTA and CDR2 FQGNSA. Deletions cut 5 bases from V and 0 bases from J, with 16 bases between. CDR3 nucleotide sequence: TGTGCCAGCAGCCGTCGCGCCGGGGGAATGAACACTGAAGCTTTCTTT. Its translation: CASSRRAGGMNTEAFF.

V usage is TRBV2 and J usage is TRBJ2-5, with D maybe TRBD2 (5 bases). Germline CDR1 reads SNHLY; CDR2 reads FYNNEI. This CDR3 has 15 residues. V was pared by 7 bases and J by 0 bases, with 15 bases between. This CDR3 is CASKDSTLNQETQYF. The CDR3 bases are TGTGCCAGCAAGGACTCTACCCTAAACCAAGAGACCCAGTACTTC. Combining the CDR3 with reference TRBV2 and TRBJ2-5 gives the whole variable domain EPEVTQTPSHQVTQMGQEVILRCVPISNHLYFYWYRQILGQKVEFLVSFYNNEISEKSEIFDDQFSVERPDGSNFTLKIRSTKLEDSAMYFCASKDSTLNQETQYFGPGTRLLVL.

The chain uses TRBV21-1 and TRBJ1-6; the table's TRBD1 call for D was not verified on the DNA. TRBV21-1 is recorded as a pseudogene. The CDR3 contains 13 residues. As DNA, the CDR3 is TGTGCCGGGGGGACAGAGTATAATTCACCCCTCCACTTT. It translates to CAGGTEYNSPLHF.